The 10 T cell receptor beta chains below were found in one sample sequenced in a study of blood T cell repertoires in COVID-19. Measured with immunoSEQ multiplex PCR; TCRdb has only the in-frame clones, and not every one. The sample holds around 100,000 clones, 88% seen once. Sequencing input: peripheral blood. These receptors came from a man at least 80 years old with acute or convalescent COVID-19.

The chain couples TRBV6-5 to TRBJ2-7, with 11 bases fitting TRBD2. Per the germline V gene, CDR1 is MNHEY and CDR2 is SVGAGI. V lost 11 bases, J lost 2 bases, and 5 bases stayed unmatched. The CDR3 spans 13 residues. The CDR3 reads CAGATSGTYEQYF. CDR3 in DNA: TGTGCCGGCGCGACTAGCGGGACCTACGAGCAGTACTTC.

The rearrangement joins TRBV24-1 to TRBJ2-7; 10 bases are a match to TRBD1. The CDR3 is 14 amino acids. Unmatched junction bases numbered 5, after V lost 4 bases and J lost 6 bases. Germline V gene data show CDR1 as KGHDR and CDR2 as SFDVKD. CDR3 sequence: CATSDPGTGAEQYF. The CDR3 region has the DNA TGTGCCACCAGTGACCCTGGGACAGGGGCCGAGCAGTACTTC.

This clone was counted between two and nine times. The J gene is TRBJ2-7, the V gene TRBV18; 12 nucleotides agree with TRBD1. CDR1 is KGHSH and CDR2 is LQKENI in the germline V gene. With 5 bases clipped from V and 2 bases from J, the junction kept 10 bases outside the gene matches. This CDR3 has 17 residues. The CDR3 DNA reads TGTGCCAGCTCATCGGCCGGGACAGGGGGCCGTCCCTACGAGCAGTACTTC. Protein product: CASSSAGTGGRPYEQYF. The full variable domain, completed using reference TRBV18 and TRBJ2-7, is NAGVMQNPRHLVRRRGQEARLRCSPMKGHSHVYWYRQLPEEGLKFMVYLQKENIIDESGMPKERFSAEFPKEGPSILRIQQVVRGDSAAYFCASSSAGTGGRPYEQYFGPGTRLTVT.

This chain links TRBV24-1 with TRBJ2-1, with 10 bases matching TRBD2. Looked up from germline, CDR1 is KGHDR and CDR2 is SFDVKD. J was trimmed by 9 bases and V by 5 bases; bases with no gene match: 12. This CDR3 is 16 amino acids long. Written as DNA, the CDR3 is TGTGCCACCAGTGGTAGCGGGGGGCGGGGGTACTTTGAGCAGTTCTTC. It is translated as CATSGSGGRGYFEQFF.

The chain joins TRBV11-1 to TRBJ2-5; 8 nucleotides match TRBD2. Germline CDR1 SGHAT, CDR2 FQDESV (reference sequence). The length of the CDR3 is 18 residues. V was pared by 0 bases and J by 3 bases, with 12 bases of the junction left unmatched. Here the CDR3 reads CASSLAPDGRGAKETQYF. The CDR3 nucleotides read TGTGCCAGCAGCTTAGCGCCCGATGGGCGGGGGGCCAAAGAGACCCAGTACTTC.

The chain has TRBV11-3 and TRBJ2-7; D is unresolved. CDR1 SGHNT and CDR2 YENEEA come from the germline V gene. This CDR3 has 12 residues. The V end lost 0 bases, the J end lost 3 bases, and 3 bases lay between the germline ends. The CDR3 sequence: CASSLDSYEQYF. DNA for the CDR3: TGTGCCAGCAGCTTAGACAGCTACGAGCAGTACTTC.

The V and J genes are TRBV5-6 and TRBJ2-1; 8 bases map to TRBD2. Germline assignment: CDR1 SGHDT and CDR2 YYEEEE. This CDR3 region has 15 residues. With 4 bases clipped from V and 6 bases from J, the junction kept 9 bases outside the gene matches. CDR3 sequence: CASSRRAGGSNEQFF. The DNA for the CDR3 is TGTGCCAGCAGCCGACGGGCGGGAGGCAGCAATGAGCAGTTCTTC.

CDR3 in amino acids: CAWGRTGGREKLFF. As DNA, the CDR3 is TGTGCCTGGGGGCGGACAGGGGGCCGGGAAAAACTGTTTTTT. The genes are TRBV30 and TRBJ1-4, with 11 positions matching TRBD1. CDR1 is GTSNPN, CDR2 SVGIG, per germline (reference sequence). Trimming cost V 5 bases and J 8 bases; bases outside gene matches: 7. This CDR3 is built from 14 residues.

The chain combines TRBV2 with TRBJ2-2, with a possible D match to TRBD2 (7 bases). V lost 6 bases, J lost 3 bases, and 14 bases lay in between. Per germline, CDR1 SNHLY and CDR2 FYNNEI. The CDR3 runs to 15 residues. The chain's CDR3 is CASSLQGGDTGELFF. The CDR3 bases are TGTGCCAGCAGCCTACAGGGAGGGGACACCGGGGAGCTGTTTTTT. Full variable domain (missing parts from reference TRBV2 and TRBJ2-2): EPEVTQTPSHQVTQMGQEVILRCVPISNHLYFYWYRQILGQKVEFLVSFYNNEISEKSEIFDDQFSVERPDGSNFTLKIRSTKLEDSAMYFCASSLQGGDTGELFFGEGSRLTVL.

This clone was seen a single time. This chain connects TRBV3-1 (or the pseudogene TRBV3-2) to TRBJ1-4; 10 bases line up with TRBD1. J lost 5 bases, V lost 3 bases, and 6 bases had no gene match. Germline V gene sequence: CDR1 LGHDT, CDR2 YNNKEL (reference sequence). The CDR3 spans 16 residues. Here the CDR3 DNA reads TGTGCCAGCAGCCATTGGGGGACAGGGGACAATGAAAAACTGTTTTTT. Translated: CASSHWGTGDNEKLFF.